The sequence of this T cell receptor (beta chain) was determined in a study of glioma-infiltrating T cells after dendritic cell vaccination. Study findings and constraints: TCR clonality showed no direct relationship with survival. The cohort had few patients with full blood and tumor sets.

Only in-frame clones appear in the TCRdb table, and some are missing; sequencing was by immunoSEQ multiplex PCR. The sample has fewer than 110,000 clones, roughly 79% seen once. Note on this clone: Its antigen is not known.

The CDR3 contains 13 residues. CDR1 and CDR2 from the germline V gene are MNHEY and SVGAGI. V was clipped by 9 bases and J by 2 bases, with 13 bases between them. None of the glioblastoma patients had an isocitrate dehydrogenase mutation. The TCR originated in a human donor with glioblastoma. The chain links TRBV6-5 to TRBJ1-2; the D is unclear. This specimen consisted of blood, obtained before dendritic cell vaccination. The CDR3 DNA sequence: TGTGCCAGTTATCGCGGCGGCAACTATGGCTACACCTTC. Its protein product is CASYRGGNYGYTF.